The 26 T cell receptor beta chains reported below all come from one sample, sequenced in a study of beta chain features in type 1 diabetes. Antigens of these TCRs are unknown. Expressed TCRB transcripts were sequenced because the entire RNA isolate underwent reverse transcription. TCRdb's copy holds only in-frame clones and misses some; the assay was immunoSEQ multiplex PCR. The sample contains over 600,000 clones, around 12% of which appear only once. Study results and caveats: Moderately but significantly shorter TCRB CDR3s were found in Type 1 diabetes patients in all four CD4+ subsets.

Sequencing was carried out using naive CD4+ T cells from blood. The receptors come from a man aged 25-45 years with type 1 diabetes.

This clone was seen a few times. The chain has TRBV14 and TRBJ2-3; 8 bases are a match to TRBD1. The germline CDR1 and CDR2 sequences are SGHDN and FVKESK. CDR3 size: 18 residues. The V segment lost 4 bases and the J segment 0 bases; nucleotides outside the gene matches: 12. The CDR3 DNA is TGTGCCAGCAGCCCCCACCTAGGACAGGGCCCTAGCACAGATACGCAGTATTTT. Translation: CASSPHLGQGPSTDTQYF.

This clone has more than one count but fewer than ten. The CDR3 DNA reads TGTGCTAGTGGTTTGGCAACAGGGATCCGGACTGAAGCTTTCTTT. This translates into CASGLATGIRTEAFF. The V call is TRBV12-5, the J call TRBJ1-1, with D maybe TRBD1 (6 bases). CDR1 and CDR2 (germline): LGHNT, FRNRAP. The CDR3 has 15 amino acids. Trimming took off 1 base at V and 5 bases at J, with 14 bases between the two ends.

The chain has TRBV15 and TRBJ2-6; D is possibly TRBD1 or TRBD2 (5 bases each). This CDR3 is 19 amino acids long. The V gene's germline CDR1 is LNHNV and CDR2 YYDKDF (reference sequence). Trimming pared 0 bases from V and 0 bases from J, leaving 15 bases between. CDR3 in amino acids: CATSRERAGYLSGANVLTF. In DNA form, the CDR3 reads TGTGCCACCAGCAGAGAGAGGGCAGGGTATCTCTCTGGGGCCAACGTCCTGACTTTC.

On this clone: The same CDR3 can be traced to other DNA sequences in this sample. J is TRBJ2-7 and V is TRBV7-2, with D hard to call. The length of the CDR3 is 14 residues. Trimming shortened V by 1 base and J by 1 base, and 8 bases separated the two germline ends. CDR1 is SGHTA, CDR2 FQGNSA, per germline. CDR3 in amino acids: CASSLGGRSYEQYF. The CDR3 DNA follows: TGTGCCAGCAGCTTAGGGGGTAGGTCCTACGAGCAGTACTTC.

This clone was seen more than once but under ten times. Other DNA sequences in this sample translate to the same CDR3. The chain is built from TRBV5-4 and TRBJ2-1; D gene ambiguous. V shed 0 bases and J shed 4 bases, with 5 bases lying between them. CDR1 is SGHNT, CDR2 YYREEE, per germline (reference sequence). This CDR3 spans 13 amino acids. The CDR3 is CASSLVGYNEQFF. The CDR3 coding sequence is TGTGCCAGCAGCTTGGTAGGGTACAATGAGCAGTTCTTC.

This chain connects TRBV9 to TRBJ2-3, with D possibly being TRBD1 or TRBD2 (6 bases each). This CDR3 region has 18 residues. Trimming left V 4 bases short and J 2 bases short, with 23 bases between. Germline assignment: CDR1 SGDLS and CDR2 YYNGEE. CDR3: CASSPDGGRGSHTDTQYF. The CDR3 coding sequence is TGTGCCAGCAGCCCAGATGGGGGGCGAGGCTCCCACACAGATACGCAGTATTTT.

With respect to this clone: At the DNA level, this CDR3 is encoded by other sequences in the same sample as well. The chain is built from TRBV19 and TRBJ1-5; TRBD1 might be the D (6 bases). Trimming pared 5 bases from V and 6 bases from J, leaving 8 bases between. CDR1 is LNHDA and CDR2 is SQIVND in the germline V gene (reference sequence). This CDR3 spans 12 amino acids. DNA for the CDR3: TGTGCCAGTAGTCTACAGGGTCAGCCCCAGCATTTT. As protein: CASSLQGQPQHF.

This clone has only a few counts. The chain is built from TRBV4-2 and TRBJ1-1, with D perhaps TRBD1 (5 bases). The germline CDR1 and CDR2 sequences are LGHNA and YNFKEQ. The CDR3 is 16 amino acids. Between the trimmed V and J ends, which lost 4 bases and 0 bases, there was a span of 15 bases. The CDR3 reads CASSPLEGTMNTEAFF. CDR3 DNA: TGTGCCAGCAGCCCCCTCGAGGGGACTATGAACACTGAAGCTTTCTTT.

A few counts support this clone. The rearrangement joins TRBV9 to TRBJ1-1; D unresolved. Germline CDR1 SGDLS, CDR2 YYNGEE. Trimming took off 3 bases at V and 2 bases at J, with 14 bases between the two ends. The CDR3 sequence is 15 residues long. The CDR3 region is CASSAGGFFNTEAFF. CDR3 in DNA: TGTGCCAGCAGCGCGGGTGGCTTTTTTAACACTGAAGCTTTCTTT.

The J gene is TRBJ2-3, the V gene TRBV27, with a tentative D call TRBD2 (6 bases). This CDR3 comprises 15 residues. In germline, CDR1 is MNHEY, CDR2 SMNVEV (reference sequence). V was trimmed by 4 bases and J by 2 bases, leaving 13 bases between them. In DNA, the CDR3 is TGTGCCAGCAGTTCCGGGACTGACCACACAGATACGCAGTATTTT. This translates into CASSSGTDHTDTQYF.

The chain employs TRBV18 and TRBJ2-1; D is possibly TRBD2 (6 bases). The germline V and J ends were trimmed by 3 bases and 8 bases, with 11 bases remaining between them. Germline assignment: CDR1 KGHSH and CDR2 LQKENI. The CDR3 spans 13 residues. CDR3 sequence: CASSPDWGDEQFF. CDR3 DNA: TGTGCCAGCTCACCGGACTGGGGGGATGAGCAGTTCTTC.

The V and J genes are TRBV20-1 and TRBJ2-7, with 7 bases aligning to TRBD2. Germline V lookup: CDR1 DFQATT, CDR2 SNEGSKA (reference sequence). This CDR3 is 11 amino acids long. Trimming took 6 bases from V and 10 from J; bases not matched to a gene: 9. CDR3 residues: CSAGGSVPQYF. CDR3 coding DNA: TGCAGTGCCGGGGGGAGTGTCCCCCAGTACTTC.

J is TRBJ1-1 and V is TRBV7-6; 8 bases match TRBD1. The germline V gene encodes CDR1 SGHVS and CDR2 FNYEAQ. The CDR3 has 13 residues. With 1 base clipped from V and 11 bases from J, the junction kept 6 bases outside the gene matches. CDR3 residues: CASSLVAGGYAFF. CDR3 sequence (DNA): TGTGCCAGCAGCTTAGTGGCAGGGGGCTATGCTTTCTTT.

This sequence joins TRBV11-2 and TRBJ2-1; D is possibly TRBD1 or TRBD2 (5 bases each). Looked up from germline, CDR1 is SGHAT and CDR2 is FQNNGV. The V and J ends lost 7 bases and 7 bases respectively, with 20 bases between them. The CDR3 is 15 amino acids. CDR3 nucleotides: TGTGCCAGCATCCCGGGACCTCCCTCAGGGAATGAGCAGTTCTTC. The encoded protein is CASIPGPPSGNEQFF.

The gene calls are TRBV19 and TRBJ1-2; a weak D match, TRBD1 (5 bases). The length of the CDR3 is 17 residues. Trimming removed 5 bases at V and 3 bases at J, with 22 bases between. The germline V gene has CDR1 LNHDA and CDR2 SQIVND (reference sequence). The chain's CDR3 is CASSRSRGGTSDYGYTF. The DNA of the CDR3 is TGTGCCAGTAGTCGCTCCCGGGGAGGGACGAGTGACTATGGCTACACCTTC.

As regards this clone: The identical CDR3 is also encoded by other nucleotide sequences in the sample. The chain is built from TRBV9 and TRBJ1-2; D might be TRBD1 (5 bases). The CDR3 is 13 amino acids. The germline CDR1 and CDR2 sequences are SGDLS and YYNGEE. The V gene lost 2 bases and the J gene lost 1 base, with 6 bases spanning the gap. CDR3 nucleotide sequence: TGTGCCAGCAGCGTTCAGGGTAACTATGGCTACACCTTC. Translating gives CASSVQGNYGYTF.

This CDR3 reads CSATDRAGYGYTF. In DNA, the CDR3 is TGCAGCGCGACGGACAGGGCTGGGTATGGCTACACCTTC. This rearrangement joins TRBV29-1 to TRBJ1-2; 8 nucleotides align to TRBD1. The junction had 9 bases not matched to a gene; V was cut back by 7 bases and J by 5 bases. This CDR3 contains 13 residues. Germline values: CDR1 SQVTM, CDR2 ANQGSEA.

The V call is TRBV4-1, the J call TRBJ1-2; D remains unclear. The germline V gene has CDR1 MGHRA and CDR2 YSYEKL. CDR3 length equals 14 residues. The V end lost 7 bases, the J end lost 7 bases, and 19 bases lay between the germline ends. This CDR3 reads CASTGNTKPGGYTF. In nucleotides, the CDR3 is TGCGCCAGCACGGGAAATACAAAGCCGGGTGGCTACACCTTC.

This sequence joins TRBV30 and TRBJ1-6, with D uncertain. Germline-derived CDR1 and CDR2 are GTSNPN and SVGIG (reference sequence). Trimming shortened V by 1 base and J by 8 bases, and 18 bases separated the two germline ends. This CDR3 region has 16 residues. CDR3 DNA: TGTGCCTGGAGTGAGACAACCGGGAAGTCGGATTCACCCCTCCACTTT. Translation gives CAWSETTGKSDSPLHF.

The chain is built from TRBV5-1 and TRBJ1-4; D uncertain. The V gene's germline CDR1 is SGHRS and CDR2 YFSETQ. The V gene lost 0 bases and the J gene lost 0 bases, with 9 bases spanning the gap. The length of the CDR3 is 16 residues. DNA of the CDR3: TGCGCCAGCAGCTTGGGCAGTATAGCAACTAATGAAAAACTGTTTTTT. Translation: CASSLGSIATNEKLFF.

The chain joins TRBV10-3 to TRBJ2-5; D is uncertain. The CDR3 has 13 residues. Between the trimmed V and J ends, which lost 7 bases and 4 bases, there was a span of 13 bases. Per the germline V gene, CDR1 is ENHRY and CDR2 is SYGVKD. As DNA, the CDR3 is TGTGCCATCAATATCGGGCCCGGAGAGACCCAGTACTTC. This codes for CAINIGPGETQYF.

Notes on this clone: The same CDR3 is also encoded by other DNA sequences in this sample. This chain joins TRBV6-5 and TRBJ2-7; 8 nucleotides agree with TRBD1. The junction had 4 bases not matched to a gene; V was cut back by 6 bases and J by 3 bases. CDR3 length equals 13 residues. Germline V gene sequence: CDR1 MNHEY, CDR2 SVGAGI. CDR3 sequence reads: CASSPGGSYEQYF. CDR3 nucleotide sequence: TGTGCCAGCAGCCCAGGGGGCAGCTACGAGCAGTACTTC.

This clone was observed a handful of times. The J gene is TRBJ1-6, the V gene TRBV4-3, with D possibly matching TRBD1 (5 bases). Looked up from germline, CDR1 is LGHNA and CDR2 is YSLEER. There are 15 residues in the CDR3. The V end lost 0 bases, the J end lost 9 bases, and 12 bases lay between the germline ends. Here the CDR3 DNA reads TGCGCCAGCAGCCAAGAAGAGGGGTTGAGTTCACCCCTCCACTTT. This sequence encodes CASSQEEGLSSPLHF.

This rearrangement joins TRBV2 to TRBJ1-2; 9 bases line up with TRBD1. CDR1 and CDR2 (germline): SNHLY, FYNNEI. CDR3 length: 16 residues. Trimming removed 9 bases from V and 4 bases from J; junction bases left unmatched: 15. The chain's CDR3 is CASYPSPGQGGYGYTF. CDR3 in DNA: TGTGCCAGTTACCCAAGCCCGGGACAGGGAGGCTATGGCTACACCTTC.

This chain connects TRBV9 to TRBJ2-7; TRBD1 agrees at 8 bases. V dropped 3 bases and J dropped 3; count of bases not matched to a gene: 11. The CDR3 sequence is 16 residues long. In germline, CDR1 is SGDLS, CDR2 YYNGEE. CDR3: CASSGSSTGASYEQYF. Here the CDR3 DNA reads TGTGCCAGCAGCGGTTCCTCGACAGGGGCCAGCTACGAGCAGTACTTC.

This clone was observed a few times. The rearrangement uses TRBV19 and TRBJ2-1; 11 nucleotides agree with TRBD2. Germline V gene sequence: CDR1 LNHDA, CDR2 SQIVND (reference sequence). The ends lost 8 bases at V and 4 bases at J; junction bases unmatched: 7. The CDR3 spans 15 residues. CDR3 in DNA: TGTGCCAGTGCACTAGCGGGGGCCGATTACAATGAGCAGTTCTTC. This encodes CASALAGADYNEQFF.